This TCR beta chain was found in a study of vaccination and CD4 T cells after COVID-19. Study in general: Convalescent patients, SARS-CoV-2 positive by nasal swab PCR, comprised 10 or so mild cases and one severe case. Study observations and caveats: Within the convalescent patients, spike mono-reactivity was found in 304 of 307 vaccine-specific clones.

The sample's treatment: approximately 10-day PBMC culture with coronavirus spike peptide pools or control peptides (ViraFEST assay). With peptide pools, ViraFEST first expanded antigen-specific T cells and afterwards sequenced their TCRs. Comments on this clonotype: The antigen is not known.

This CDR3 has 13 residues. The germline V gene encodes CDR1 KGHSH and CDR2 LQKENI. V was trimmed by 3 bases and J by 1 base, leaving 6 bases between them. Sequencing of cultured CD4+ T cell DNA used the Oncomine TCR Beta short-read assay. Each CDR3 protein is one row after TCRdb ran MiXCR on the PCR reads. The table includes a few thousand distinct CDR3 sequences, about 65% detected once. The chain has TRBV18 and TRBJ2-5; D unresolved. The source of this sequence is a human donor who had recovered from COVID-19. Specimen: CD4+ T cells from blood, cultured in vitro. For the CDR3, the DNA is TGTGCCAGCTCACCGGGAAGCCAAGAGACCCAGTACTTC. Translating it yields CASSPGSQETQYF.